These 29 T cell receptor beta chains came from one sample sequenced in a study of cytomegalovirus exposure and HLA in healthy donors. With 60 Vbeta and 13 Jbeta primers, the PCR was carried out. The assay was immunoSEQ multiplex PCR, and TCRdb's table has in-frame clones only and misses some. The data include tens of thousands of clones; the top ten clones carry about 1.7%. The specimen was PBMCs. These receptors were obtained from a woman younger than 45 in good health and CMV-seronegative.

Concerning this clone: Other DNA sequences of this sample code for an identical CDR3. J is TRBJ2-5 and V is TRBV18, with D possibly matching TRBD2 (5 bases). V dropped 2 bases and J dropped 2 bases, with 6 bases sitting between them. Looked up from germline, CDR1 is KGHSH and CDR2 is LQKENI. The CDR3 totals 13 residues. CDR3 sequence: CASSPGSQETQYF. In DNA, the CDR3 is TGTGCCAGCTCACCAGGGAGTCAAGAGACCCAGTACTTC.

The V gene is TRBV9, the J gene TRBJ1-1, with TRBD1 matching over 7 bases. V lost 3 bases, J lost 0 bases, and 11 bases stayed unmatched. This CDR3 region has 17 residues. Germline CDR1 is SGDLS and CDR2 is YYNGEE. The CDR3 region is CASSAGQASKVNTEAFF. CDR3 DNA sequence: TGTGCCAGCAGCGCCGGACAGGCAAGCAAGGTGAACACTGAAGCTTTCTTT.

V usage is TRBV4-3 and J usage is TRBJ1-1; TRBD1 might be the D (5 bases). Germline values: CDR1 LGHNA, CDR2 YSLEER. V was clipped by 0 bases and J by 3 bases, with 8 bases between them. This CDR3 is 14 amino acids long. CDR3 sequence (DNA): TGCGCCAGCAGCCAAGAAAGGGGCTACACTGAAGCTTTCTTT. It encodes CASSQERGYTEAFF.

The chain links TRBV25-1 to TRBJ2-1, with TRBD2 matching over 7 bases. CDR1 is MGHDK and CDR2 is SYGVNS in the germline V gene. The CDR3 runs to 15 residues. V shed 0 bases and J 5 bases; nucleotides not matched to a gene: 4. The CDR3 nucleotides read TGTGCCAGCAGTGAATATGGGACTACCGACAATGAGCAGTTCTTC. It encodes CASSEYGTTDNEQFF.

In the case of this clone: Other DNA sequences in the same sample also yield this CDR3. The genes are TRBV18 and TRBJ2-3; 7 bases fit TRBD2. With 4 bases clipped from V and 1 base from J, the junction kept 2 bases outside the gene matches. CDR1 is KGHSH and CDR2 is LQKENI in the germline V gene. The CDR3 is made up of 14 amino acids. CDR3 sequence reads: CASSLAGGTDTQYF. In DNA, the CDR3 is TGTGCCAGCTCACTCGCGGGGGGCACAGATACGCAGTATTTT.

The chain is built from TRBV4-2 and TRBJ1-2; D is unresolved. CDR3 size: 13 residues. Trimming pared 3 bases from V and 5 bases from J, leaving 10 bases between. In germline, CDR1 is LGHNA, CDR2 YNFKEQ. This CDR3 reads CASSQAWEYGYTF. CDR3 DNA sequence: TGTGCCAGCAGCCAGGCTTGGGAGTATGGCTACACCTTC.

The rearrangement links TRBV29-1 to TRBJ2-3; D gene ambiguous. The V gene's germline CDR1 is SQVTM and CDR2 ANQGSEA. The CDR3 consists of 13 residues. Trimming cost V 7 bases and J 0 bases, with 11 bases left between them. CDR3 in DNA: TGCAGCGGTGAGAGTACTAGCACAGATACGCAGTATTTT. This sequence encodes CSGESTSTDTQYF.

J is TRBJ2-7 and V is TRBV18; TRBD1 is a possible D gene (5 bases). V gave up 2 bases and J gave up 2 bases, with 16 bases separating them. The germline V gene encodes CDR1 KGHSH and CDR2 LQKENI. The CDR3 is 16 residues long. The CDR3 spells CASSPGASLTPYEQYF. The CDR3, as DNA: TGTGCCAGCTCACCAGGGGCAAGCCTCACCCCCTACGAGCAGTACTTC.

The genes are TRBV7-2 and TRBJ2-7; D is possibly TRBD2 (5 bases). Trimming removed 5 bases at V and 0 bases at J, with 8 bases between. CDR3 length equals 13 residues. Germline V lookup: CDR1 SGHTA, CDR2 FQGNSA. CDR3 nucleotide sequence: TGTGCCAGCAGCGGCGGGTCCTCCTACGAGCAGTACTTC. This gives the protein CASSGGSSYEQYF.

The V and J genes are TRBV18 and TRBJ1-1; a weak D match, TRBD1 (5 bases). V dropped 2 bases and J dropped 4 bases, with 8 bases sitting between them. The CDR3 has 13 amino acids. Germline V lookup: CDR1 KGHSH, CDR2 LQKENI. The CDR3 loop is CASSPRTITEAFF. CDR3 nucleotides: TGTGCCAGCTCACCAAGGACAATCACTGAAGCTTTCTTT.

Notes on this clone: The junction departs from the called germline gene at one end, perhaps through a read error. V is TRBV4-1 and J is TRBJ2-7; D possibly corresponds to TRBD1 (5 bases). The CDR3 consists of 15 residues. Per the germline V gene, CDR1 is MGHRA and CDR2 is YSYEKL. In nucleotides, the CDR3 is TGCGCCAGCCGCCAACACTACCAGGGCTCCTACGAGCAGTACTTC. Residues: CASRQHYQGSYEQYF.

J is TRBJ1-2 and V is TRBV9, with 8 bases that match TRBD1. The CDR3 totals 15 residues. The ends lost 3 bases at V and 4 bases at J; junction bases unmatched: 8. Germline assignment: CDR1 SGDLS and CDR2 YYNGEE. In nucleotides, the CDR3 is TGTGCCAGCAGCGGTACAGGGGGATTGGGCTATGGCTACACCTTC. Amino acid sequence: CASSGTGGLGYGYTF.

This sequence joins TRBV19 and TRBJ2-2; weak D call: TRBD2 (5 bases). Between the trimmed V and J ends, which lost 8 bases and 6 bases, there was a span of 13 bases. The V gene's germline CDR1 is LNHDA and CDR2 SQIVND (reference sequence). The length of the CDR3 is 13 residues. The CDR3 nucleotides are TGTGCCAGTCTCGGACTTTTGGCCGGGGAGCTGTTTTTT. Residues: CASLGLLAGELFF.

V usage is TRBV18 and J usage is TRBJ1-4; unclear D gene. V lost 6 bases and J lost 4, with 12 bases in between. The germline V gene encodes CDR1 KGHSH and CDR2 LQKENI. The CDR3 runs 14 residues. CDR3 sequence: CASSPGYGNEKLFF. The CDR3 nucleotides are TGTGCCAGCTCGCCCGGGTACGGTAATGAAAAACTGTTTTTT.

This CDR3 is CASSLLAGGFTEAFF. CDR3 nucleotides: TGTGCCAGCAGTTTATTGGCAGGGGGCTTTACTGAAGCTTTCTTT. The V call is TRBV27, the J call TRBJ1-1, with 8 bases matching TRBD1. V shed 1 base, J shed 5 bases, and the junction held 6 bases outside the gene matches. The CDR3 totals 15 residues. Per germline, CDR1 MNHEY and CDR2 SMNVEV (reference sequence).

The chain is built from TRBV18 and TRBJ2-1, with 11 bases matching TRBD2. The germline V gene encodes CDR1 KGHSH and CDR2 LQKENI. There are 16 residues in the CDR3. The ends lost 2 bases at V and 6 bases at J; junction bases unmatched: 6. CDR3 DNA sequence: TGTGCCAGCTCACCAAGTATAGCGGGAGGGCTCAATGAGCAGTTCTTC. Its protein is CASSPSIAGGLNEQFF.

The chain recombines TRBV7-2 with TRBJ1-3; TRBD1 agrees at 7 bases. The V gene's germline CDR1 is SGHTA and CDR2 FQGNSA. V dropped 3 bases and J dropped 0; count of bases not matched to a gene: 8. This CDR3 region has 17 residues. The CDR3 protein is CASSFGGQRYSGNTIYF. The CDR3 coding sequence is TGTGCCAGCAGCTTCGGGGGACAGCGCTACTCTGGAAACACCATATATTTT.

The V gene is TRBV28, the J gene TRBJ1-2, with 7 bases that match TRBD1. Germline CDR1 MDHEN, CDR2 SYDVKM. The junction had 6 bases not matched to a gene; V was cut back by 6 bases and J by 2 bases. This CDR3 comprises 14 residues. CDR3 loop: CASRSGTANYGYTF. Written as DNA, the CDR3 is TGTGCCAGCAGATCCGGGACAGCGAACTATGGCTACACCTTC.

The rearrangement links TRBV5-3 to TRBJ1-2, with 9 bases aligning to TRBD1. TRBV5-3 carries the ORF label, with uncertain function. The J segment lost 7 bases and the V segment lost 2 bases, leaving 9 bases of the junction unmatched. CDR3 length: 15 residues. For the CDR3, the DNA is TGTGCCAGAAGCTTACCGACCGGGACAGGGTTTGGCTACACCTTC. Amino acid sequence: CARSLPTGTGFGYTF.

This chain links TRBV30 with TRBJ1-2; the match to TRBD1 covers 9 bases. The CDR3 spans 12 residues. V was clipped by 5 bases and J by 7 bases; unmatched bases: 5. Germline CDR1 and CDR2: GTSNPN and SVGIG (reference sequence). The CDR3 loop is CAWDRGTGGYTF. In DNA form, the CDR3 reads TGTGCCTGGGACAGGGGGACGGGTGGCTACACCTTC.

V and J are TRBV7-3 and TRBJ2-2; a weak D match, TRBD1 (6 bases). Germline CDR1 reads SGHTA; CDR2 reads FQGTGA. The CDR3 covers 13 residues. Trimming removed 4 bases at V and 5 bases at J, with 8 bases between. CDR3 in amino acids: CASSSQGTGELFF. The CDR3 bases are TGTGCCAGCAGCTCACAGGGTACCGGGGAGCTGTTTTTT. The full variable domain, its missing parts supplied by reference TRBV7-3 and TRBJ2-2, is GAGVSQTPSNKVTEKGKYVELRCDPISGHTALYWYRQSLGQGPEFLIYFQGTGAADDSGLPNDRFFAVRPEGSVSTLKIQRTERGDSAVYLCASSSQGTGELFFGEGSRLTVL.

The chain couples TRBV5-1 to TRBJ1-1; no reliable D call. Germline V gives CDR1 SGHRS, CDR2 YFSETQ. There are 14 residues in the CDR3. The V end was cut by 0 bases, the J end by 0 bases, with 6 bases between. CDR3 loop: CASSLESMNTEAFF. The CDR3 DNA reads TGCGCCAGCAGCTTGGAGTCTATGAACACTGAAGCTTTCTTT.

CDR3 loop: CASRSQGEETQYF. The DNA for the CDR3 is TGTGCCAGTAGGTCGCAGGGGGAAGAGACCCAGTACTTC. This chain joins TRBV19 and TRBJ2-5; 7 nucleotides line up with TRBD1. Unmatched junction bases numbered 4, after V lost 6 bases and J lost 3 bases. The CDR3 totals 13 residues. Germline V gene lookup returns CDR1 LNHDA and CDR2 SQIVND (reference sequence).

The rearrangement uses TRBV5-1 and TRBJ2-7; 9 nucleotides agree with TRBD1. CDR3 length equals 15 residues. Looked up from germline, CDR1 is SGHRS and CDR2 is YFSETQ. The J segment lost 2 bases and the V segment lost 0 bases, leaving 3 bases of the junction unmatched. Written as DNA, the CDR3 is TGCGCCAGCAGCTTGGGGGACAGGGAAGCCTACGAGCAGTACTTC. Encoded protein: CASSLGDREAYEQYF.

The chain employs TRBV7-3 and TRBJ2-3, with no clear D. V lost 2 bases and J 8 bases, leaving 8 bases between the germline ends. CDR1 and CDR2 from the germline V gene are SGHTA and FQGTGA. This CDR3 has 12 amino acids. This chain's CDR3 is CASSLQTGTQYF. The CDR3 nucleotides read TGTGCCAGCAGCTTACAGACGGGTACGCAGTATTTT. Full variable domain (outside the CDR3, taken from reference TRBV7-3 and TRBJ2-3): GAGVSQTPSNKVTEKGKYVELRCDPISGHTALYWYRQSLGQGPEFLIYFQGTGAADDSGLPNDRFFAVRPEGSVSTLKIQRTERGDSAVYLCASSLQTGTQYFGPGTRLTVL.

The chain recombines TRBV5-1 with TRBJ2-1, with 7 bases identical to TRBD1. This CDR3 comprises 13 residues. The germline CDR1 and CDR2 sequences are SGHRS and YFSETQ. V shed 3 bases and J 5 bases; nucleotides not matched to a gene: 2. CDR3 DNA sequence: TGCGCCAGCAGCTGGGGACAGAACAATGAGCAGTTCTTC. This sequence encodes CASSWGQNNEQFF. Using reference TRBV5-1 and TRBJ2-1 for the parts outside the CDR3, the full variable domain is KAGVTQTPRYLIKTRGQQVTLSCSPISGHRSVSWYQQTPGQGLQFLFEYFSETQRNKGNFPGRFSGRQFSNSRSEMNVSTLELGDSALYLCASSWGQNNEQFFGPGTRLTVL.

V is TRBV4-3 and J is TRBJ1-6, with 7 bases fitting TRBD1. The trim removed 0 bases at V and 7 bases at J, leaving 9 bases unmatched. In germline, CDR1 is LGHNA, CDR2 YSLEER. The CDR3 runs 17 residues. The CDR3 region is CASSQDKETGSNSPLHF. The CDR3 DNA reads TGCGCCAGCAGCCAAGATAAGGAGACAGGGTCCAATTCACCCCTCCACTTT.

The chain joins TRBV4-1 to TRBJ1-4; D might be TRBD1 (5 bases). Germline assignment: CDR1 MGHRA and CDR2 YSYEKL. This CDR3 is 14 amino acids long. V dropped 4 bases and J dropped 8 bases, with 14 bases sitting between them. The DNA of the CDR3 is TGCGCCAGCAGCCCTGGGAGGGGAAACGAAAAACTGTTTTTT. Residues: CASSPGRGNEKLFF.

V and J are TRBV27 and TRBJ2-2; 7 bases line up with TRBD1. The CDR3 is made up of 14 amino acids. J gave up 6 bases and V 5 bases, and 6 bases lay outside the gene matches. Germline V CDR1 and CDR2: MNHEY, SMNVEV (reference sequence). This CDR3 is CASSPGQVSGELFF. The CDR3, as DNA: TGTGCCAGCAGTCCCGGACAGGTTTCCGGGGAGCTGTTTTTT.